This T cell receptor (beta chain) was observed in a study of blood T cell repertoires in COVID-19. Overall study context: The origin of the acute and convalescent COVID-19 samples was the United States, Italy and Spain. PBMCs, B-cell-depleted T cells, or T cells were the source of the cDNA or gDNA that made up the material.

Per the study methods: By means of reference gene primer amplification, nucleated cell counts were estimated. The data were produced by immunoSEQ multiplex PCR, yet TCRdb's version contains in-frame clones alone and is incomplete. That table gives V, J and clone size, and the DNA gave D and trimming. The repertoire consists of approximately 210,000 clones, with approximately 84% occurring once and the leading ten covering roughly 7.6%. V lost 3 bases to trimming and J lost 5 bases; unmatched junction nucleotides: 20. Per the germline V gene, CDR1 is SGHNT and CDR2 is YYREEE (reference sequence). The CDR3 length is 20 residues.

The chain is built from TRBV5-4 and TRBJ2-3, with 11 bases fitting TRBD1. The sample taken for sequencing was peripheral blood. This TCR came from a woman aged 45-65 years with active or convalescent COVID-19. The CDR3 sequence is CASSWDRGSLRGIQVDTQYF. The CDR3 bases are TGTGCCAGCAGCTGGGACAGGGGGTCGCTACGCGGTATCCAGGTAGATACGCAGTATTTT.